The 20 T cell receptor beta chains in this list originate from one sample, sequenced in a study of TIL therapy for anti-PD-1-resistant metastatic lung cancer. The immunoSEQ assay was v3. The method was immunoSEQ multiplex PCR; TCRdb's version includes in-frame clones alone and lacks a portion of them. The sample has more than 90,000 clones, under 70% seen once; the top ten hold about a tenth. The sample's time point: pre-treatment sample, taken before nivolumab and TIL therapy. Tumor tissue came from excised metastases, mostly pleural nodules or supraclavicular lymph nodes. Here the sequenced sample was tumor tissue, taken at baseline. These receptors originate from a person aged 30 to 80 with non-small cell lung cancer.

The V call is TRBV7-9, the J call TRBJ1-2; the D gene is possibly TRBD1 (5 bases). Per germline, CDR1 SEHNR and CDR2 FQNEAQ (reference sequence). The germline V and J ends were trimmed by 2 bases and 5 bases, with 18 bases remaining between them. The CDR3 covers 16 residues. CDR3 in amino acids: CASSLRPTGYDYGYTF. CDR3 DNA sequence: TGTGCCAGCAGCTTACGACCCACAGGCTACGATTATGGCTACACCTTC.

This clone was observed a few times. The V gene is TRBV10-3, the J gene TRBJ2-7; possible D gene TRBD2, 6 bases. Germline CDR1 reads ENHRY; CDR2 reads SYGVKD. The CDR3 runs to 15 residues. The V end lost 3 bases, the J end lost 5 bases, and 17 bases lay between the germline ends. The CDR3 is CAISDSVSRENEQYF. CDR3 nucleotides: TGTGCCATCAGTGATTCGGTGTCCCGGGAGAACGAGCAGTACTTC.

J is TRBJ2-7 and V is TRBV6-6; 9 bases line up with TRBD1. V shed 5 bases and J 4 bases; nucleotides not matched to a gene: 3. The CDR3 covers 13 residues. Looked up from germline, CDR1 is MNHNY and CDR2 is SVGAGI (reference sequence). CDR3 protein: CASSRDRVYEQYF. Written as DNA, the CDR3 is TGTGCCAGCAGTCGGGACAGGGTATACGAGCAGTACTTC.

This clone appeared a few times. The chain couples TRBV5-4 to TRBJ2-1; 9 bases match TRBD2. With 0 bases clipped from V and 9 bases from J, the junction kept 7 bases outside the gene matches. The germline gives CDR1 SGHNT, CDR2 YYREEE (reference sequence). This CDR3 is built from 15 residues. CDR3 in DNA: TGTGCCAGCAGCTTGGAGGGCGGGAGGGCCACTGAGCAGTTCTTC. Its translation: CASSLEGGRATEQFF. Complete variable domain (other parts from reference TRBV5-4 and TRBJ2-1): ETGVTQSPTHLIKTRGQQVTLRCSSQSGHNTVSWYQQALGQGPQFIFQYYREEENGRGNFPPRFSGLQFPNYSSELNVNALELDDSALYLCASSLEGGRATEQFFGPGTRLTVL.

Only a few counts were recorded for this clone. V is TRBV18 and J is TRBJ2-2, with D possibly TRBD2 on 6 matching bases. V was clipped by 0 bases and J by 3 bases, with 14 bases between them. The CDR3 is 17 amino acids. Germline V gene sequence: CDR1 KGHSH, CDR2 LQKENI. The chain's CDR3 is CASSPPNRRVYTGELFF. CDR3 sequence (DNA): TGTGCCAGCTCACCACCAAATCGGAGGGTGTACACCGGGGAGCTGTTTTTT.

This clone appeared a few times. The chain carries TRBV7-9 and TRBJ1-4; no firm D call. The length of the CDR3 is 16 residues. The germline V gene encodes CDR1 SEHNR and CDR2 FQNEAQ (reference sequence). V was trimmed by 5 bases and J by 4 bases, leaving 17 bases between them. The DNA of the CDR3 is TGTGCCAGCAGCGACCGGGTTCAGTCTGGTAATGAAAAACTGTTTTTT. It translates to CASSDRVQSGNEKLFF.

A single count supports this clone. CDR3 loop: CASSSDGRNEKLFF. In nucleotides, the CDR3 is TGTGCCAGCAGCTCAGACGGTCGTAATGAAAAACTGTTTTTT. The chain carries TRBV11-2 and TRBJ1-4; D ambiguous. CDR3 length: 14 residues. From germline, CDR1 is SGHAT and CDR2 FQNNGV. V was cut by 4 bases and J by 4 bases, with 10 bases left in between.

The chain has TRBV5-1 and TRBJ2-3; D unclear. V gave up 0 bases and J gave up 5 bases, with 13 bases separating them. Germline CDR1 reads SGHRS; CDR2 reads YFSETQ. This CDR3 is 15 amino acids long. CDR3 loop: CASSLVAARKDTQYF. The CDR3 DNA reads as TGCGCCAGCAGCTTGGTCGCAGCGAGGAAAGATACGCAGTATTTT. The whole variable domain, filled in from reference TRBV5-1 and TRBJ2-3, reads KAGVTQTPRYLIKTRGQQVTLSCSPISGHRSVSWYQQTPGQGLQFLFEYFSETQRNKGNFPGRFSGRQFSNSRSEMNVSTLELGDSALYLCASSLVAARKDTQYFGPGTRLTVL.

V is TRBV5-5 and J is TRBJ2-5; 10 nucleotides agree with TRBD2. With 0 bases clipped from V and 4 bases from J, the junction kept 9 bases outside the gene matches. The CDR3 is made up of 17 amino acids. Germline assignment: CDR1 SGHKS and CDR2 YYEKEE (reference sequence). The CDR3: CASSLGILAGRVETQYF. DNA of the CDR3: TGTGCCAGCAGCTTGGGAATACTAGCGGGGAGGGTAGAGACCCAGTACTTC.

This chain uses TRBV19 with TRBJ2-1; D is tentatively TRBD1 or TRBD2 (5 bases each). Germline CDR1 reads LNHDA; CDR2 reads SQIVND (reference sequence). V was clipped by 2 bases and J by 7 bases, with 15 bases between them. The CDR3 extends over 15 amino acids. The CDR3 nucleotides read TGTGCCAGTAGTATACTTGGGCAGAGGGGAAATGAGCAGTTCTTC. Its translation: CASSILGQRGNEQFF.

V gene TRBV5-1 combines with J gene TRBJ1-5; 7 bases agree with TRBD1. Germline-derived CDR1 and CDR2 are SGHRS and YFSETQ. There are 14 residues in the CDR3. After removal of 3 bases from V and 7 bases from J, the junction contained 7 bases not matched to a gene. CDR3 nucleotides: TGCGCCAGCAGCTACACAGGGGCCGGACAGCCCCAGCATTTT. It codes for CASSYTGAGQPQHF.

This sequence joins TRBV7-2 and TRBJ2-7, with D perhaps TRBD1 (6 bases). The CDR3 consists of 13 residues. Germline CDR1 is SGHTA and CDR2 is FQGNSA. The V gene lost 5 bases and the J gene lost 3 bases, with 11 bases spanning the gap. CDR3 DNA: TGTGCCAGCAGCCAGTCCAGGGGCTACGAGCAGTACTTC. It is translated as CASSQSRGYEQYF.

J is TRBJ2-7 and V is TRBV19, with D possibly being TRBD1 (6 bases). The ends were cut back, 6 bases at V and 1 base at J, with 22 bases in the middle. The CDR3 is 17 amino acids. Germline-derived CDR1 and CDR2 are LNHDA and SQIVND (reference sequence). In nucleotides, the CDR3 is TGTGCCAGTAGCCCTGCCCGGGCCAGGGGCTCTTCCTACGAGCAGTACTTC. Translating gives CASSPARARGSSYEQYF.

The chain links TRBV15 to TRBJ2-5; no reliable D call. Between the trimmed V and J ends, which lost 0 bases and 2 bases, there was a span of 4 bases. The length of the CDR3 is 13 residues. CDR1 is LNHNV, CDR2 YYDKDF, per germline (reference sequence). CDR3: CATSRELQETQYF. The CDR3 coding sequence is TGTGCCACCAGCAGAGAATTGCAAGAGACCCAGTACTTC.

This chain connects TRBV5-6 to TRBJ2-7; no clear D gene. V gave up 5 bases and J gave up 2 bases, with 11 bases separating them. The CDR3 consists of 13 residues. Germline lookup yields CDR1 SGHDT and CDR2 YYEEEE. CDR3: CASRRKTTYEQYF. Written as DNA, the CDR3 is TGTGCCAGCAGGAGGAAGACAACCTACGAGCAGTACTTC.

This clone was observed a few times. V is TRBV7-9 and J is TRBJ1-4, with 12 bases that match TRBD1. The CDR3 is 14 amino acids. Germline V gene sequence: CDR1 SEHNR, CDR2 FQNEAQ (reference sequence). Trimming cost V 5 bases and J 8 bases; bases outside gene matches: 3. Here the CDR3 reads CASSRDRGLEKLFF. CDR3 coding DNA: TGTGCCAGCAGCCGGGACAGGGGGCTAGAAAAACTGTTTTTT.

This clone turned up a few times. The V gene is TRBV5-1, the J gene TRBJ1-1; TRBD1 is a possible D gene (6 bases). Germline values: CDR1 SGHRS, CDR2 YFSETQ. CDR3 length: 15 residues. Trimming took 2 bases from V and 0 from J, leaving 11 bases between them. The CDR3 is CASSLYRDVNTEAFF. DNA for the CDR3: TGCGCCAGCAGCTTATACAGGGACGTGAACACTGAAGCTTTCTTT.

This chain connects TRBV28 to TRBJ2-5; 9 nucleotides agree with TRBD1. CDR3 length equals 14 residues. Trimming removed 5 bases from V and 5 bases from J; junction bases left unmatched: 6. Germline values: CDR1 MDHEN, CDR2 SYDVKM. The CDR3 coding sequence is TGTGCCAGCAGTCATGGACAGGGGTCGGAGACCCAGTACTTC. Encoded protein: CASSHGQGSETQYF.

In its sample, this clone was seen once. The chain uses TRBV11-1 and TRBJ2-5; D might be TRBD1 (6 bases). Trimming took 4 bases from V and 6 from J, leaving 15 bases between them. Germline assignment: CDR1 SGHAT and CDR2 FQDESV (reference sequence). The CDR3 covers 14 residues. This chain's CDR3 is CASSSSQGRQTQYF. The CDR3 nucleotides read TGTGCCAGCAGCTCCTCACAGGGTAGACAGACCCAGTACTTC.

The gene calls are TRBV7-2 and TRBJ1-2; no reliable D call. Trimming cost V 4 bases and J 4 bases, with 13 bases left between them. The V gene's germline CDR1 is SGHTA and CDR2 FQGNSA. This CDR3 spans 14 amino acids. The CDR3 sequence is CASSSNPPFYGYTF. CDR3 sequence (DNA): TGTGCCAGCAGCTCAAACCCTCCATTCTATGGCTACACCTTC.